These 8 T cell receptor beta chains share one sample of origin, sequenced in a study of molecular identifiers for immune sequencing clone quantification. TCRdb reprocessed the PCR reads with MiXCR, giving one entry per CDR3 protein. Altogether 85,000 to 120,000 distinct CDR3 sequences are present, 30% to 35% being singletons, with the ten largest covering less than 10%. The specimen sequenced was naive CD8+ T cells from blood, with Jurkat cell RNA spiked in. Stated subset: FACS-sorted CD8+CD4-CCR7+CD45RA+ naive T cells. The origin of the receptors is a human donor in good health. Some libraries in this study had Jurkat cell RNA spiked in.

CDR3 region: CASSYGTGYHNEQFF. In nucleotides, the CDR3 is TGTGCCAGCAGCTACGGGACAGGTTACCACAATGAGCAGTTCTTC. The V call is TRBV5-6, the J call TRBJ2-1; 8 bases align to TRBD1. The CDR3 contains 15 residues. The ends lost 3 bases at V and 5 bases at J; junction bases unmatched: 7. The germline gives CDR1 SGHDT, CDR2 YYEEEE.

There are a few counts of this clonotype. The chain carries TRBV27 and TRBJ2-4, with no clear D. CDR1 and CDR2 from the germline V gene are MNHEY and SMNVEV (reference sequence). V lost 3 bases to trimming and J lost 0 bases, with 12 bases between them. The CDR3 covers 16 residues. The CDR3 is CASSFSLLIAKNIQYF. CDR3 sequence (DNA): TGTGCCAGCAGTTTCTCTTTGCTGATAGCCAAAAACATTCAGTACTTC.

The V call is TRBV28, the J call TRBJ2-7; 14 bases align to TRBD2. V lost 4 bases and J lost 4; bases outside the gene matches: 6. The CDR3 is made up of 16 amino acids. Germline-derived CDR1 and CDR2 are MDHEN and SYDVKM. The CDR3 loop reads CASSSRTSGRRYEQYF. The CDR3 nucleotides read TGTGCCAGCAGTTCACGGACTAGCGGGAGGAGATACGAGCAGTACTTC.

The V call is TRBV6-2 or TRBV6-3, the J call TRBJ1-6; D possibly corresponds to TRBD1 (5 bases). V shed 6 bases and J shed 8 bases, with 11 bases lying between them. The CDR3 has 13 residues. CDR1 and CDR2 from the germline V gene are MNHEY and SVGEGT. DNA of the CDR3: TGTGCCAGCAGCGACAGATTATATTCACCCCTCCACTTT. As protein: CASSDRLYSPLHF.

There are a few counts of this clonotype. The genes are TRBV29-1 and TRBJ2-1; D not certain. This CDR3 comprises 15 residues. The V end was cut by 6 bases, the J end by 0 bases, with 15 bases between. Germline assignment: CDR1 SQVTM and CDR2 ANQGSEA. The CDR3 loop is CSVVDRSSSYNEQFF. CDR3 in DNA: TGCAGCGTGGTGGACCGGTCTAGCTCCTACAATGAGCAGTTCTTC.

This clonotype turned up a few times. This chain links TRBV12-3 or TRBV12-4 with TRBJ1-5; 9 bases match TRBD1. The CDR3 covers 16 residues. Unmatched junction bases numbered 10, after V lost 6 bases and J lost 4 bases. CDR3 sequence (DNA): TGTGCCAGCAGCCCACCCGGACAGGGGCGAAATCAGCCCCAGCATTTT. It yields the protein CASSPPGQGRNQPQHF.

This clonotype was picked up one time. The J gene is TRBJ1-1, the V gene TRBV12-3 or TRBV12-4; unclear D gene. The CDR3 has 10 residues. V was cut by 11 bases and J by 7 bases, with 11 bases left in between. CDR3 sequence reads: CARMCLEAFF. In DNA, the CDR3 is TGTGCCCGCATGTGCCTTGAAGCTTTCTTT.

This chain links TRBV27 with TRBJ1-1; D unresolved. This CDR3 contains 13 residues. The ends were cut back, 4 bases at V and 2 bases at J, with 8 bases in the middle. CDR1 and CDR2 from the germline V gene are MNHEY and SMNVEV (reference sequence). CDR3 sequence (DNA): TGTGCCAGCAGTTGGAACACTAACACTGAAGCTTTCTTT. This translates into CASSWNTNTEAFF.